This T cell receptor beta chain comes out of a study of beta chain features in type 1 diabetes. Whole-study findings and limits: Moderately but significantly shorter TCRB CDR3s were found in Type 1 diabetes patients in all four CD4+ subsets.

Expressed TCRB transcripts got sequenced, as all isolated RNA was reverse transcribed. Clones were read by immunoSEQ multiplex PCR, and TCRdb kept only the in-frame ones, dropping some. This repertoire shows 600,000 to 700,000 clones, 12% found once; its top ten account for around 0.12%. This CDR3 has 14 amino acids. Germline CDR1 reads SGHNT; CDR2 reads YYREEE (reference sequence). V was clipped by 4 bases and J by 4 bases, with 14 bases between them. Regarding this clone: Its antigen is unidentified.

Sequenced material: naive CD4+ T cells from blood. The chain recombines TRBV5-4 with TRBJ1-2; D gene unclear. The sequence was collected from a man aged 30-40 years with type 1 diabetes. CDR3 sequence reads: CASSPREMGYGYTF. The DNA of the CDR3 is TGTGCCAGCAGCCCACGTGAGATGGGCTATGGCTACACCTTC.